This entry concerns a single TCR beta chain. Its antigen remains unidentified. CDR1 and CDR2 (germline): GTSNPN, SVGIG (reference sequence). V lost 3 bases, J lost 1 base, and 8 bases stayed unmatched. This CDR3 has 15 amino acids. These data come from a study of Graves' ophthalmopathy and Graves' hyperthyroidism. Amplification from RNA transcripts yielded the TCR beta CDR3 regions. HTBI-primed RT-PCR formed the first round, and a multiplex PCR formed the second. TCRdb recomputed calls from the multiplex PCR reads with MiXCR, one row per CDR3 protein. The repertoire has 400,000 to 450,000 distinct CDR3 sequences, under 25% of them found once; the top ten carry roughly 3%. A diagnosis was made from clinical symptoms together with serum thyroxine, TRAb, thyroid ultrasound and orbital computed tomography. Points from the study as a whole: Detection in blood was also observed for most expanded thyroid clonotypes above 0.001 frequency.

The rearrangement uses TRBV30 and TRBJ2-7, with 8 bases matching TRBD1. Source material: peripheral blood. The TCR was taken from a woman younger than 35 with stable Graves' hyperthyroidism. This chain's CDR3 is CAWSAKGTGSYEQYF. The CDR3, as DNA: TGTGCCTGGAGCGCGAAGGGGACAGGATCCTACGAGCAGTACTTC.